What follows are 20 T cell receptor beta chains derived from one specimen sequenced in a study of vaccination effects on CD4 cells after COVID-19. Before any sequencing was done, the ViraFEST assay used viral peptide pools to expand antigen-specific CD4+ T cells. Scientists isolated CD4+ T cells after an approximately 11-day culture period ended. No vaccinee had earlier SARS-CoV-2 infection, and nucleocapsid antibodies were negative. TCRdb keeps only in-frame clones here, not all; method: immunoSEQ multiplex PCR. The profile shows 50,000 or so clones, more than 75% of them singletons. What these receptors recognize is not known. The sequencing here drew on CD4+ T cells from PBMCs cultured with HCoV-OC43 spike peptides, taken before COVID-19 vaccination. Subset noted: HCoV-OC43 spike overlapping peptide pool stimulation. These receptors originate from a human donor who received a COVID-19 vaccine.

The chain couples TRBV7-9 to TRBJ1-4, with 9 bases aligning to TRBD1. The trim removed 4 bases at V and 8 bases at J, leaving 5 bases unmatched. This CDR3 is 14 amino acids long. Germline V lookup: CDR1 SEHNR, CDR2 FQNEAQ (reference sequence). The CDR3 nucleotides read TGTGCCAGCAGCTCACAGGGGGCAGAGGAAAAACTGTTTTTT. Translating it yields CASSSQGAEEKLFF.

The chain recombines TRBV4-1 with TRBJ1-4, with D tentatively TRBD1 (5 bases). V was cut by 4 bases and J by 2 bases, with 14 bases left in between. This CDR3 region has 16 residues. CDR1 is MGHRA and CDR2 is YSYEKL in the germline V gene. Written as DNA, the CDR3 is TGCGCCAGCAGCCCCTCGGGGGGAGCCACTAATGAAAAACTGTTTTTT. Translated, it gives CASSPSGGATNEKLFF.

This clone was observed a few times. This chain connects TRBV7-3 to TRBJ2-1; 7 bases align to TRBD1. The V gene end was trimmed by 5 bases and the J gene end by 6 bases; junction bases not matched to a gene: 7. Germline V gene sequence: CDR1 SGHTA, CDR2 FQGTGA. The CDR3 covers 14 residues. CDR3 in amino acids: CASSGGQVGNEQFF. The CDR3 nucleotides are TGTGCCAGCAGCGGCGGACAGGTCGGCAATGAGCAGTTCTTC. Combining the CDR3 with reference TRBV7-3 and TRBJ2-1 gives the whole variable domain GAGVSQTPSNKVTEKGKYVELRCDPISGHTALYWYRQSLGQGPEFLIYFQGTGAADDSGLPNDRFFAVRPEGSVSTLKIQRTERGDSAVYLCASSGGQVGNEQFFGPGTRLTVL.

This clone was observed once. The rearrangement uses TRBV30 and TRBJ2-3, with no clear D. Germline loops: CDR1 GTSNPN, CDR2 SVGIG (reference sequence). Trimming shortened V by 0 bases and J by 8 bases, and 9 bases separated the two germline ends. The CDR3 loop spans 12 amino acids. Here the CDR3 DNA reads TGTGCCTGGAGTGTACTGTCGGCTACGCAGTATTTT. As protein: CAWSVLSATQYF. The entire variable domain, with the rest obtained from reference TRBV30 and TRBJ2-3, is as follows: SQTIHQWPATLVQPVGSPLSLECTVEGTSNPNLYWYRQAAGRGLQLLFYSVGIGQISSEVPQNLSASRPQDRQFILSSKKLLLSDSGFYLCAWSVLSATQYFGPGTRLTVL.

The chain is built from TRBV30 and TRBJ2-3; 10 bases match TRBD2. This CDR3 has 14 residues. V dropped 3 bases and J dropped 4; count of bases not matched to a gene: 4. In germline, CDR1 is GTSNPN, CDR2 SVGIG (reference sequence). The CDR3 region has the DNA TGTGCCTGGAGGGCTAGCGGGGGTGCAGATACGCAGTATTTT. Translated: CAWRASGGADTQYF.

CDR3: CASSLSGGTPLHF. Here the CDR3 DNA reads TGTGCCAGCAGTTTGTCGGGGGGGACACCCCTCCACTTT. The V call is TRBV12-3 or TRBV12-4, the J call TRBJ1-6; perhaps TRBD1 as D (5 bases). The CDR3 contains 13 residues. Trimming took off 3 bases at V and 11 bases at J, with 11 bases between the two ends.

The chain couples TRBV7-8 to TRBJ1-2; TRBD1 matches at 8 bases. CDR1 and CDR2 (germline): SGHVS, FQNEAQ. This CDR3 contains 14 residues. J lost 5 bases, V lost 5 bases, and 7 bases had no gene match. CDR3 loop: CASSRRDRTYGYTF. The CDR3 bases are TGTGCCAGCAGCCGCCGGGACAGGACGTATGGCTACACCTTC.

The rearrangement joins TRBV4-3 to TRBJ2-2; D ambiguous. This CDR3 has 16 residues. CDR1 is LGHNA and CDR2 is YSLEER in the germline V gene. The V gene lost 4 bases and the J gene lost 6 bases, with 18 bases spanning the gap. CDR3 sequence: CASSLPAGPFSGELFF. In nucleotides, the CDR3 is TGCGCCAGCAGCCTTCCAGCCGGGCCGTTCTCCGGGGAGCTGTTTTTT.

The chain has TRBV12-3 or TRBV12-4 and TRBJ1-3, with TRBD1 as a possible D gene (6 bases). This CDR3 spans 13 amino acids. The V end was cut by 8 bases, the J end by 1 base, with 9 bases between. The CDR3 DNA sequence: TGTGCCAGCTCGGGGGCGTCTGGAAACACCATATATTTT. This gives the protein CASSGASGNTIYF.

In this sample, this clone turned up a few times. V usage is TRBV2 and J usage is TRBJ2-4, with D uncertain. Deletions cut 6 bases from V and 1 base from J, with 10 bases between. Germline V CDR1 and CDR2: SNHLY, FYNNEI. The CDR3 extends over 14 amino acids. CDR3 in DNA: TGTGCCAGCAGCCTCTCCTCGGCCAAAAACATTCAGTACTTC. Its translation: CASSLSSAKNIQYF.

The gene calls are TRBV2 and TRBJ2-2; perhaps TRBD1 as D (7 bases). V dropped 6 bases and J dropped 4 bases, with 15 bases sitting between them. CDR1 SNHLY and CDR2 FYNNEI come from the germline V gene. The CDR3 extends over 15 amino acids. The CDR3 spells CASRRETGITGELFF. The DNA for the CDR3 is TGTGCCAGCAGACGGGAGACAGGGATCACCGGGGAGCTGTTTTTT.

In nucleotides, the CDR3 is TGCGCCAGCAGCTTGGTAGGGAGAGGTGCAACTAATGAAAAACTGTTTTTT. Amino acids: CASSLVGRGATNEKLFF. The chain is built from TRBV5-1 and TRBJ1-4; no clear D. The germline gives CDR1 SGHRS, CDR2 YFSETQ. This CDR3 is built from 17 residues. V lost 0 bases, J lost 0 bases, and 12 bases lay in between.

This chain connects TRBV18 to TRBJ2-3; 7 nucleotides line up with TRBD1. CDR3 length equals 15 residues. CDR1 is KGHSH and CDR2 is LQKENI in the germline V gene. V lost 7 bases to trimming and J lost 2 bases; unmatched junction nucleotides: 9. CDR3 coding DNA: TGTGCCAGCTACTACACAGGGGCATCCACAGATACGCAGTATTTT. Its translation: CASYYTGASTDTQYF.

The chain carries TRBV6-1 and TRBJ1-2, with TRBD1 matching over 7 bases. J gave up 4 bases and V 2 bases, and 4 bases lay outside the gene matches. Germline lookup yields CDR1 MNHNS and CDR2 SASEGT. The CDR3 runs 14 residues. The CDR3 protein is CASSESGDSYGYTF. The DNA for the CDR3 is TGTGCCAGCAGTGAATCGGGGGACAGCTATGGCTACACCTTC.

The V and J genes are TRBV9 and TRBJ2-1, with D tentatively TRBD2 (6 bases). Germline V gives CDR1 SGDLS, CDR2 YYNGEE. V was pared by 4 bases and J by 5 bases, with 19 bases between. The CDR3 consists of 16 residues. CDR3 region: CASSKSGTHTDNEQFF. Written as DNA, the CDR3 is TGTGCCAGCAGCAAATCCGGGACTCACACCGACAATGAGCAGTTCTTC.

The rearrangement joins TRBV12-5 to TRBJ2-4; no clear D. Trimming removed 2 bases from V and 5 bases from J, with 4 bases in between. CDR1 is LGHNT, CDR2 FRNRAP, per germline. The CDR3 runs 12 residues. CDR3 sequence: CASGLRENIQYF. CDR3 sequence (DNA): TGTGCTAGTGGTTTGAGGGAAAACATTCAGTACTTC.

The chain is built from TRBV25-1 and TRBJ1-6, with a tentative D call TRBD1 (5 bases). This CDR3 has 16 residues. Trimming took off 1 base at V and 3 bases at J, with 10 bases between the two ends. Germline CDR1 is MGHDK and CDR2 is SYGVNS. Here the CDR3 DNA reads TGTGCCAGCAGTGAATCCGGGGGGAGCTATAATTCACCCCTCCACTTT. It is translated as CASSESGGSYNSPLHF.

The chain employs TRBV27 and TRBJ2-3; D ambiguous. The V end lost 4 bases, the J end lost 2 bases, and 7 bases lay between the germline ends. Germline V CDR1 and CDR2: MNHEY, SMNVEV (reference sequence). CDR3 length: 13 residues. CDR3 bases: TGTGCCAGCAGTTACAGCTACACAGATACGCAGTATTTT. It codes for CASSYSYTDTQYF.

The J gene is TRBJ2-5, the V gene TRBV5-6; 7 positions agree with TRBD1. The germline V gene encodes CDR1 SGHDT and CDR2 YYEEEE. The CDR3 runs 13 residues. The trim removed 3 bases at V and 5 bases at J, leaving 4 bases unmatched. The DNA of the CDR3 is TGTGCCAGCAGCTCCGACAGGGTGGAGACCCAGTACTTC. Translation: CASSSDRVETQYF.

This clone appeared once. The CDR3 DNA is TGCGCCAGCAGAGGTGTGTGGCGGGGGGTTAATGAGCAGTTCTTC. This gives the protein CASRGVWRGVNEQFF. The chain is built from TRBV4-1 and TRBJ2-1, with 8 nucleotides matching TRBD2. Losses at the gene ends were 6 bases for V and 7 bases for J; bases not matched to a gene: 11. Germline CDR1 is MGHRA and CDR2 is YSYEKL. The CDR3 has 15 amino acids.